The 28 T cell receptor beta chains below come from one sample, sequenced in a study of Ad26.COV2.S vaccination and SARS-CoV-2 variants. Treatment specified: about 20 received Ad26.COV2.S at low or high dose, single or two shots; 5 received placebo; per-sample allocation not given. Sampling was done on day 63 after the first vaccine or placebo injection. Clones were read by immunoSEQ multiplex PCR, and TCRdb kept only the in-frame ones, dropping some. The profile shows about 400,000 clones, over 75% of them singletons. Source: peripheral blood, taken in a trial of Ad26.COV2.S vaccine versus placebo. The receptor set was obtained from a person aged 18-60 years who received the Ad26.COV2.S COVID-19 vaccine or a placebo.

V and J are TRBV7-9 and TRBJ2-1, with TRBD2 matching over 11 bases. V shed 3 bases and J 5 bases; nucleotides not matched to a gene: 9. This CDR3 is 17 amino acids long. Germline assignment: CDR1 SEHNR and CDR2 FQNEAQ (reference sequence). In DNA form, the CDR3 reads TGTGCCAGCAGCTTTTTCCTGGCACTAGCGGGAGACAATGAGCAGTTCTTC. Its protein product is CASSFFLALAGDNEQFF.

The table lists this clone with a count of one. V is TRBV9 and J is TRBJ1-4, with D tentatively TRBD1 (6 bases). Germline V lookup: CDR1 SGDLS, CDR2 YYNGEE. Trimming left V 1 base short and J 8 bases short, with 12 bases between. The CDR3 is 14 residues long. CDR3 nucleotides: TGTGCCAGCAGCGTAAGGGACATCGACGAAAAACTGTTTTTT. It codes for CASSVRDIDEKLFF.

The V and J genes are TRBV29-1 and TRBJ2-5; no firm D call. The CDR3 runs to 13 residues. V was clipped by 6 bases and J by 1 base, with 12 bases between them. Germline-derived CDR1 and CDR2 are SQVTM and ANQGSEA. DNA of the CDR3: TGCAGCGTGGTGACGGTACTCCAAGAGACCCAGTACTTC. This codes for CSVVTVLQETQYF. The full variable domain, its missing parts supplied by reference TRBV29-1 and TRBJ2-5, is SAVISQKPSRDICQRGTSLTIQCQVDSQVTMMFWYRQQPGQSLTLIATANQGSEATYESGFVIDKFPISRPNLTFSTLTVSNMSPEDSSIYLCSVVTVLQETQYFGPGTRLLVL.

V is TRBV5-1 and J is TRBJ2-2, with 7 positions matching TRBD2. The CDR3 is 15 amino acids. The germline V gene has CDR1 SGHRS and CDR2 YFSETQ. V lost 2 bases and J lost 5; bases outside the gene matches: 6. As DNA, the CDR3 is TGCGCCAGCAGCTTCCAAGGACTAGGAACCGGGGAGCTGTTTTTT. This gives the protein CASSFQGLGTGELFF. Filled out from reference TRBV5-1 and TRBJ2-2, the complete variable domain reads KAGVTQTPRYLIKTRGQQVTLSCSPISGHRSVSWYQQTPGQGLQFLFEYFSETQRNKGNFPGRFSGRQFSNSRSEMNVSTLELGDSALYLCASSFQGLGTGELFFGEGSRLTVL.

DNA of the CDR3: TGTGCCATCAGTGAATCCCTAGCGGGAGACACAGATACGCAGTATTTT. Protein: CAISESLAGDTDTQYF. The chain employs TRBV10-3 and TRBJ2-3, with 10 bases matching TRBD2. V lost 3 bases to trimming and J lost 2 bases; unmatched junction nucleotides: 5. This CDR3 comprises 16 residues. Germline assignment: CDR1 ENHRY and CDR2 SYGVKD.

This clone was observed a few times. Other DNA sequences in this specimen translate into the identical CDR3. This rearrangement joins TRBV7-9 to TRBJ1-2, with D tentatively TRBD1 (6 bases). CDR1 SEHNR and CDR2 FQNEAQ come from the germline V gene (reference sequence). The length of the CDR3 is 13 residues. V was shortened by 2 bases and J by 7 bases, with 11 bases between the two germline ends. CDR3 sequence: CASSLQGRGGYTF. In DNA, the CDR3 is TGTGCCAGCAGCTTACAGGGGAGGGGTGGCTACACCTTC. Filled out from reference TRBV7-9 and TRBJ1-2, the complete variable domain reads DTGVSQNPRHKITKRGQNVTFRCDPISEHNRLYWYRQTLGQGPEFLTYFQNEAQLEKSRLLSDRFSAERPKGSFSTLEIQRTEQGDSAMYLCASSLQGRGGYTFGSGTRLTVV.

On this clone itself: At the DNA level, this CDR3 is encoded by other sequences in the same sample as well. The chain links TRBV9 to TRBJ2-1; TRBD2 matches 8 bases. The V gene's germline CDR1 is SGDLS and CDR2 YYNGEE. J lost 2 bases, V lost 0 bases, and 7 bases had no gene match. The length of the CDR3 is 17 residues. CDR3 in amino acids: CASSVVGTSGPYNEQFF. The CDR3 nucleotides read TGTGCCAGCAGCGTAGTGGGCACTAGCGGTCCCTACAATGAGCAGTTCTTC.

V usage is TRBV19 and J usage is TRBJ2-1, with 10 bases that match TRBD2. Germline CDR1 is LNHDA and CDR2 is SQIVND (reference sequence). V trimming: 9 bases; J trimming: 2 bases; junction bases outside the gene matches: 22. This CDR3 contains 20 residues. The CDR3 DNA reads as TGTGCCAGCAAGGACACGGGGGGGACTGTCAGCGGGAGGGCCTACAATGAGCAGTTCTTC. Amino acid sequence: CASKDTGGTVSGRAYNEQFF.

This clone was recorded once. Here the CDR3 reads CASSLGPNRGGTGELFF. The DNA of the CDR3 is TGCGCCAGCAGCTTGGGCCCCAACAGGGGTGGCACCGGGGAGCTGTTTTTT. This chain links TRBV5-1 with TRBJ2-2; 7 bases are shared with TRBD1. V lost 0 bases to trimming and J lost 4 bases; unmatched junction nucleotides: 9. This CDR3 region has 17 residues. Germline CDR1 is SGHRS and CDR2 is YFSETQ.

V usage is TRBV7-9 and J usage is TRBJ2-1; D is undetermined. Germline CDR1 SEHNR, CDR2 FQNEAQ (reference sequence). The V gene lost 2 bases and the J gene lost 7 bases, with 3 bases spanning the gap. The length of the CDR3 is 11 residues. CDR3 coding DNA: TGTGCCAGCAGCTTAACGAATGAGCAGTTCTTC. It encodes CASSLTNEQFF.

This chain links TRBV6-1 with TRBJ2-1; 9 nucleotides line up with TRBD1. The trim removed 3 bases at V and 9 bases at J, leaving 9 bases unmatched. The CDR3 length is 15 residues. Germline-derived CDR1 and CDR2 are MNHNS and SASEGT. The chain's CDR3 is CASSESGQGTSEQFF. CDR3 bases: TGTGCCAGCAGTGAGTCGGGACAGGGTACCAGTGAGCAGTTCTTC.

This rearrangement joins TRBV9 to TRBJ2-3, with a tentative D call TRBD1 (6 bases). Germline CDR1 is SGDLS and CDR2 is YYNGEE. The CDR3 has 14 residues. V dropped 0 bases and J dropped 3 bases, with 8 bases sitting between them. The CDR3 DNA reads TGTGCCAGCAGCGTAGCACAGGGAACAGATACGCAGTATTTT. Translation gives CASSVAQGTDTQYF. Full variable domain (remainder filled in from reference TRBV9 and TRBJ2-3): DSGVTQTPKHLITATGQRVTLRCSPRSGDLSVYWYQQSLDQGLQFLIQYYNGEERAKGNILERFSAQQFPDLHSELNLSSLELGDSALYFCASSVAQGTDTQYFGPGTRLTVL.

J is TRBJ2-7 and V is TRBV15; D ambiguous. The CDR3 extends over 14 amino acids. Germline loops: CDR1 LNHNV, CDR2 YYDKDF (reference sequence). V was cut by 3 bases and J by 3 bases, with 12 bases left in between. The CDR3 DNA is TGTGCCACCAGCAGCAGGTTCTTAAACTACGAGCAGTACTTC. This translates into CATSSRFLNYEQYF.

The chain uses TRBV12-3 or TRBV12-4 and TRBJ2-7, with a possible D match to TRBD1 (6 bases). Deletions cut 6 bases from V and 6 bases from J, with 15 bases between. The length of the CDR3 is 13 residues. CDR3 DNA: TGTGCCAGCAGACCGGGACACCTATTCGAGCAGTACTTC. It yields the protein CASRPGHLFEQYF.

The chain couples TRBV6-2 or TRBV6-3 to TRBJ1-5; perhaps TRBD1 as D (5 bases). The V end lost 5 bases, the J end lost 7 bases, and 15 bases lay between the germline ends. The V gene's germline CDR1 is MNHEY and CDR2 SVGEGT. CDR3 length equals 14 residues. Written as DNA, the CDR3 is TGTGCCAGCAGTATTACAGGAAGCAGGCAGCCCCAGCATTTT. Translating it yields CASSITGSRQPQHF.

Only one count was recorded for this clone. The chain employs TRBV14 and TRBJ2-1; 8 positions agree with TRBD2. With V trimmed by 1 base and J by 8 bases, 10 bases remained unmatched. From germline, CDR1 is SGHDN and CDR2 FVKESK. The CDR3 loop spans 16 amino acids. The chain's CDR3 is CASSQVRTSPRDEQFF. CDR3 nucleotides: TGTGCCAGCAGCCAAGTCCGGACTAGCCCCAGGGATGAGCAGTTCTTC.

In this sample, this clone turned up once. The V call is TRBV15, the J call TRBJ2-7; D remains ambiguous. This CDR3 spans 15 amino acids. Germline-derived CDR1 and CDR2 are LNHNV and YYDKDF (reference sequence). The V end was cut by 3 bases, the J end by 0 bases, with 12 bases between. The CDR3 sequence is CATSRGGVSSYEQYF. Here the CDR3 DNA reads TGTGCCACCAGCAGGGGTGGGGTTAGCTCCTACGAGCAGTACTTC.

This clone is a singleton in its sample. The rearrangement links TRBV2 to TRBJ2-7; TRBD1 agrees at 12 bases. This CDR3 spans 13 amino acids. Germline CDR1 and CDR2: SNHLY and FYNNEI. The ends lost 6 bases at V and 6 bases at J; junction bases unmatched: 3. For the CDR3, the DNA is TGTGCCAGCAGCGGGACAGGGGGCGGCGAGCAGTACTTC. Amino acids: CASSGTGGGEQYF.

V and J are TRBV5-1 and TRBJ1-4, with TRBD1 identical over 7 bases. Germline V lookup: CDR1 SGHRS, CDR2 YFSETQ. The CDR3 totals 16 residues. Trimming took 5 bases from V and 4 from J; bases not matched to a gene: 11. CDR3: CASRDVYRGGNEKLFF. Written as DNA, the CDR3 is TGCGCCAGCAGGGACGTCTACAGGGGCGGTAATGAAAAACTGTTTTTT. Using reference TRBV5-1 and TRBJ1-4 for the parts outside the CDR3, the full variable domain is KAGVTQTPRYLIKTRGQQVTLSCSPISGHRSVSWYQQTPGQGLQFLFEYFSETQRNKGNFPGRFSGRQFSNSRSEMNVSTLELGDSALYLCASRDVYRGGNEKLFFGSGTQLSVL.

This chain joins TRBV9 and TRBJ1-5; D is undetermined. Germline CDR1 SGDLS, CDR2 YYNGEE. The CDR3 length is 12 residues. Deletions cut 2 bases from V and 5 bases from J, with 5 bases between. The CDR3 loop reads CASSVGDQPQHF. The CDR3 DNA sequence: TGTGCCAGCAGCGTGGGTGATCAGCCCCAGCATTTT. The complete variable domain, with remaining parts taken from reference TRBV9 and TRBJ1-5, reads DSGVTQTPKHLITATGQRVTLRCSPRSGDLSVYWYQQSLDQGLQFLIQYYNGEERAKGNILERFSAQQFPDLHSELNLSSLELGDSALYFCASSVGDQPQHFGDGTRLSIL.

V usage is TRBV24-1 and J usage is TRBJ2-1; TRBD2 is a possible D gene (6 bases). Germline V CDR1 and CDR2: KGHDR, SFDVKD. This CDR3 is 17 amino acids long. The germline V and J ends were trimmed by 0 bases and 4 bases, with 15 bases remaining between them. The CDR3 nucleotides are TGTGCCACCAGTGATTTGTTAGCCCCTGGGGGGTACAATGAGCAGTTCTTC. It is translated as CATSDLLAPGGYNEQFF.

The chain uses TRBV19 and TRBJ1-4; 7 bases align to TRBD1. The CDR3 is 15 residues long. V lost 4 bases and J lost 4; bases outside the gene matches: 6. Looked up from germline, CDR1 is LNHDA and CDR2 is SQIVND (reference sequence). The CDR3 spells CASSNGDSNNEKLFF. CDR3 nucleotide sequence: TGTGCCAGTAGTAACGGGGACAGCAATAATGAAAAACTGTTTTTT.

This chain joins TRBV11-2 and TRBJ2-3, with a tentative D call TRBD2 (5 bases). Germline lookup yields CDR1 SGHAT and CDR2 FQNNGV. This CDR3 comprises 15 residues. With 1 base removed from V and 2 bases from J, the gap between germline ends came to 10 bases. The CDR3 region has the DNA TGTGCCAGCAGCTTAGCAGCTAGCCCCACAGATACGCAGTATTTT. Residues: CASSLAASPTDTQYF.

The chain employs TRBV2 and TRBJ2-7, with a possible D match to TRBD1 (5 bases). V lost 1 base, J lost 2 bases, and 9 bases lay in between. In germline, CDR1 is SNHLY, CDR2 FYNNEI. The CDR3 extends over 14 amino acids. The CDR3 is CASSEGQLTYEQYF. DNA for the CDR3: TGTGCCAGCAGTGAAGGACAGTTAACCTACGAGCAGTACTTC. Using reference TRBV2 and TRBJ2-7 for the parts outside the CDR3, the full variable domain is EPEVTQTPSHQVTQMGQEVILRCVPISNHLYFYWYRQILGQKVEFLVSFYNNEISEKSEIFDDQFSVERPDGSNFTLKIRSTKLEDSAMYFCASSEGQLTYEQYFGPGTRLTVT.

The chain employs TRBV10-3 and TRBJ2-1; TRBD2 matches 11 bases. The CDR3 extends over 14 amino acids. Germline V gene lookup returns CDR1 ENHRY and CDR2 SYGVKD. V shed 6 bases and J 6 bases; nucleotides not matched to a gene: 4. This CDR3 reads CAIRTSGSTNEQFF. The CDR3 DNA is TGTGCCATCAGAACTAGCGGGAGTACCAATGAGCAGTTCTTC.

CDR3 loop: CASSSQGKGAEAFF. CDR3 DNA: TGTGCCAGCAGTTCCCAGGGAAAGGGCGCTGAAGCTTTCTTT. The genes are TRBV6-5 and TRBJ1-1; D may be TRBD1 (5 bases). Between the trimmed V and J ends, which lost 4 bases and 6 bases, there was a span of 15 bases. The CDR3 covers 14 residues. Germline-derived CDR1 and CDR2 are MNHEY and SVGAGI.

This clone has just one count. This chain connects TRBV5-5 to TRBJ2-6; no clear D gene. The CDR3 spans 17 residues. Germline lookup yields CDR1 SGHKS and CDR2 YYEKEE (reference sequence). The V gene lost 0 bases and the J gene lost 0 bases, with 10 bases spanning the gap. The CDR3 coding sequence is TGTGCCAGCAGCTTGGAATCAGCTTCCTCTGGGGCCAACGTCCTGACTTTC. The encoded protein is CASSLESASSGANVLTF.

The chain joins TRBV5-4 to TRBJ2-1, with 8 bases fitting TRBD2. V trimming: 3 bases; J trimming: 0 bases; junction bases outside the gene matches: 8. CDR1 is SGHNT and CDR2 is YYREEE in the germline V gene (reference sequence). The length of the CDR3 is 17 residues. DNA of the CDR3: TGTGCCAGCAGCTCCGACGCGGCGGGAGGCTCCTACAATGAGCAGTTCTTC. It encodes CASSSDAAGGSYNEQFF.